This is a list of T cell receptor beta chains from one sample in a study of T cells in Graves' hyperthyroidism and ophthalmopathy. TCRdb called the multiplex PCR reads again in MiXCR, with one record for every CDR3 protein. The data show approximately 400,000 distinct CDR3 sequences, with 15% to 18% seen just once and around 7% held by the top ten. The sequenced sample was blood. These receptors were taken from a woman aged 18-29 years with Graves' hyperthyroidism. Each CDR3 is given with its conserved first and last residue. Each record gives: clone size, J gene, V gene, D gene, CDR3 protein, CDR3 DNA. D genes are given only for firm matches. Clone size is stated in some rows and not others, as once, few, many or a class when expanded.

abundance: few; j_gene: TRBJ2-3; v_gene: TRBV18; d_gene: TRBD2; CDR3aa: CASSATGTSGGGGDTQYF; CDR3nt: TGTGCCAGCTCAGCGACCGGGACTAGCGGGGGTGGAGGAGATACGCAGTATTTT
abundance: many; j_gene: TRBJ2-5; v_gene: TRBV11-2; d_gene: NA; CDR3aa: CASSLGFPQTQYF; CDR3nt: TGTGCCAGCAGCTTAGGCTTTCCCCAGACCCAGTACTTC
abundance: many; j_gene: TRBJ1-1; v_gene: TRBV2; d_gene: NA; CDR3aa: CASSEARTLNTEAFF; CDR3nt: TGTGCCAGCAGTGAAGCGAGGACGCTGAACACTGAAGCTTTCTTT
abundance: NA; j_gene: TRBJ2-7; v_gene: TRBV12-3/TRBV12-4; d_gene: TRBD2; CDR3aa: CASTRGVPYEQYF; CDR3nt: TGTGCCAGCACCCGGGGGGTTCCCTACGAGCAGTACTTC
abundance: NA; j_gene: TRBJ2-3; v_gene: TRBV10-3; d_gene: NA; CDR3aa: CAIQGSADTQYF; CDR3nt: TGTGCCATCCAGGGCTCGGCAGATACGCAGTATTTT
abundance: many; j_gene: TRBJ2-2; v_gene: TRBV20-1; d_gene: TRBD2; CDR3aa: CSAILPGLAGGVSGELFF; CDR3nt: TGCAGTGCTATCCTCCCGGGACTAGCGGGGGGGGTATCCGGGGAGCTGTTTTTT
abundance: many; j_gene: TRBJ1-1; v_gene: TRBV12-3/TRBV12-4; d_gene: NA; CDR3aa: CASSGRPWAPGTEAFF; CDR3nt: TGTGCCAGCAGTGGACGACCGTGGGCCCCGGGCACTGAAGCTTTCTTT
abundance: many; j_gene: TRBJ2-1; v_gene: TRBV28; d_gene: NA; CDR3aa: CASTRGGSNEQFF; CDR3nt: TGTGCCAGCACCAGGGGGGGCTCCAATGAGCAGTTCTTC
abundance: many; j_gene: TRBJ2-1; v_gene: TRBV3-1; d_gene: TRBD2; CDR3aa: CASSLRGRDNEQFF; CDR3nt: TGTGCCAGCAGCCTACGCGGGAGGGACAATGAGCAGTTCTTC
abundance: few; j_gene: TRBJ2-1; v_gene: TRBV29-1; d_gene: TRBD2; CDR3aa: CSVQRLAGTHNEQFF; CDR3nt: TGCAGCGTGCAACGACTAGCGGGGACCCACAATGAGCAGTTCTTC
abundance: NA; j_gene: TRBJ1-2; v_gene: TRBV11-3; d_gene: NA; CDR3aa: CASSLAGARGYTF; CDR3nt: TGTGCCAGCAGCTTAGCGGGGGCGCGAGGCTACACCTTC
abundance: NA; j_gene: TRBJ2-1; v_gene: TRBV28; d_gene: TRBD2; CDR3aa: CASSFAQLAGGRSSYNEQFF; CDR3nt: TGTGCCAGCAGTTTTGCCCAACTAGCGGGAGGTAGGAGCTCCTACAATGAGCAGTTCTTC
abundance: many; j_gene: TRBJ2-7; v_gene: TRBV6-2/TRBV6-3; d_gene: NA; CDR3aa: CASTDGGSRRDEQYF; CDR3nt: TGTGCCAGCACCGATGGGGGGAGTCGACGGGACGAGCAGTACTTC
abundance: many; j_gene: TRBJ2-7; v_gene: TRBV15; d_gene: NA; CDR3aa: CATSSADPEQYF; CDR3nt: TGTGCCACCAGCAGTGCCGACCCCGAGCAGTACTTC
abundance: NA; j_gene: TRBJ2-5; v_gene: TRBV5-1; d_gene: NA; CDR3aa: CASSPDTAHQETQYF; CDR3nt: TGCGCCAGCAGCCCGGACACAGCCCACCAAGAGACCCAGTACTTC
abundance: many; j_gene: TRBJ2-5; v_gene: TRBV15; d_gene: TRBD1; CDR3aa: CATSMGTAQETQYF; CDR3nt: TGTGCCACCAGCATGGGGACAGCCCAAGAGACCCAGTACTTC
abundance: NA; j_gene: TRBJ2-1; v_gene: TRBV6-1; d_gene: TRBD1; CDR3aa: CASSRYLDRANNEQFF; CDR3nt: TGTGCCAGCAGTCGCTACCTGGACAGGGCCAACAATGAGCAGTTCTTC
abundance: few; j_gene: TRBJ1-2; v_gene: TRBV9; d_gene: NA; CDR3aa: CASSVASTGRNYGYTF; CDR3nt: TGTGCCAGCAGCGTAGCAAGTACAGGCAGGAACTATGGCTACACCTTC
abundance: many; j_gene: TRBJ2-7; v_gene: TRBV25-1; d_gene: NA; CDR3aa: CASSESQKTDTIYEQYF; CDR3nt: TGTGCCAGCAGTGAATCCCAGAAGACAGACACCATCTACGAGCAGTACTTC
abundance: many; j_gene: TRBJ2-3; v_gene: TRBV28; d_gene: NA; CDR3aa: CASSPLGFWADTQYF; CDR3nt: TGTGCCAGCAGTCCCCTAGGGTTTTGGGCAGATACGCAGTATTTT
abundance: many; j_gene: TRBJ2-7; v_gene: TRBV20-1; d_gene: TRBD1; CDR3aa: CSASLGTGGMYEQYF; CDR3nt: TGCAGTGCTAGCCTCGGGACAGGGGGCATGTACGAGCAGTACTTC
abundance: NA; j_gene: TRBJ1-3; v_gene: TRBV11-3; d_gene: NA; CDR3aa: CASSQAPPDPRGLSGNTIYF; CDR3nt: TGTGCCAGCAGCCAGGCCCCCCCCGATCCCCGAGGTCTCTCTGGAAACACCATATATTTT
abundance: many; j_gene: TRBJ2-1; v_gene: TRBV20-1; d_gene: TRBD2; CDR3aa: CSASGRARGEQFF; CDR3nt: TGCAGTGCTAGCGGGAGGGCCCGGGGGGAGCAGTTCTTC
abundance: many; j_gene: TRBJ2-7; v_gene: TRBV18; d_gene: NA; CDR3aa: CASSPFSPEQYF; CDR3nt: TGTGCCAGCTCACCTTTTTCCCCCGAGCAGTACTTC
abundance: many; j_gene: TRBJ2-3; v_gene: TRBV28; d_gene: TRBD1; CDR3aa: CASSYLRDSHTDTQYF; CDR3nt: TGTGCCAGCAGTTATCTCCGGGACAGCCACACAGATACGCAGTATTTT
abundance: many; j_gene: TRBJ1-5; v_gene: TRBV18; d_gene: NA; CDR3aa: CASSPVADYSNQPQHF; CDR3nt: TGTGCCAGCTCACCAGTGGCGGACTATAGCAATCAGCCCCAGCATTTT
abundance: many; j_gene: TRBJ2-1; v_gene: TRBV24-1; d_gene: TRBD2; CDR3aa: CATSDFRPSGYNEQFF; CDR3nt: TGTGCCACCAGTGATTTTAGGCCTAGCGGATACAATGAGCAGTTCTTC
abundance: NA; j_gene: TRBJ1-6; v_gene: TRBV9; d_gene: TRBD1; CDR3aa: CASSVDETGASPLHF; CDR3nt: TGTGCCAGCAGCGTAGATGAGACAGGGGCCTCACCCCTCCACTTT
abundance: NA; j_gene: TRBJ2-2; v_gene: TRBV7-2; d_gene: NA; CDR3aa: CASSRDRGGELFF; CDR3nt: TGTGCCAGCAGCCGAGATAGGGGAGGGGAGCTGTTTTTT
abundance: many; j_gene: TRBJ1-5; v_gene: TRBV5-1; d_gene: TRBD1; CDR3aa: CASSTGGYNQPQHF; CDR3nt: TGCGCCAGCTCGACAGGGGGGTACAATCAGCCCCAGCATTTT
abundance: many; j_gene: TRBJ2-3; v_gene: TRBV20-1; d_gene: NA; CDR3aa: CSASPDTQYF; CDR3nt: TGCAGTGCTAGCCCCGATACGCAGTATTTT
abundance: NA; j_gene: TRBJ2-7; v_gene: TRBV20-1; d_gene: TRBD2; CDR3aa: CSAGGASAYEQYF; CDR3nt: TGCAGTGCCGGGGGGGCTTCCGCCTACGAGCAGTACTTC
abundance: many; j_gene: TRBJ1-5; v_gene: TRBV15; d_gene: NA; CDR3aa: CATSSLGTVTYSNQPQHF; CDR3nt: TGTGCCACCAGCAGTTTAGGGACGGTTACTTATAGCAATCAGCCCCAGCATTTT
abundance: many; j_gene: TRBJ2-1; v_gene: TRBV28; d_gene: NA; CDR3aa: CASSLTGAHEQFF; CDR3nt: TGTGCCAGCAGTTTAACGGGTGCGCATGAGCAGTTCTTC
abundance: few; j_gene: TRBJ2-7; v_gene: TRBV2; d_gene: NA; CDR3aa: CASSDRGMYEQYF; CDR3nt: TGTGCCAGCAGTGACAGGGGAATGTACGAGCAGTACTTC
abundance: NA; j_gene: TRBJ1-5; v_gene: TRBV4-1; d_gene: NA; CDR3aa: CASSQVIQNQPQHF; CDR3nt: TGCGCCAGCAGCCAAGTGATCCAGAATCAGCCCCAGCATTTT
abundance: many; j_gene: TRBJ2-1; v_gene: TRBV5-5; d_gene: NA; CDR3aa: CASSLVREQFF; CDR3nt: TGTGCCAGCAGCTTGGTTCGTGAGCAGTTCTTC
abundance: many; j_gene: TRBJ2-1; v_gene: TRBV5-1; d_gene: NA; CDR3aa: CASSPTNNEQFF; CDR3nt: TGCGCCAGCAGCCCAACCAACAATGAGCAGTTCTTC
abundance: many; j_gene: TRBJ2-4; v_gene: TRBV7-9; d_gene: NA; CDR3aa: CASSSERWDIQYF; CDR3nt: TGTGCCAGCAGCTCGGAAAGATGGGACATTCAGTACTTC
abundance: NA; j_gene: TRBJ1-5; v_gene: TRBV12-5; d_gene: TRBD1; CDR3aa: CASGPGTGRQPQHF; CDR3nt: TGTGCTAGTGGTCCAGGGACAGGGAGGCAGCCCCAGCATTTT
abundance: NA; j_gene: TRBJ2-7; v_gene: TRBV19; d_gene: TRBD2; CDR3aa: CASSPQRELSEQYF; CDR3nt: TGTGCCAGTAGTCCCCAGCGGGAGTTGTCCGAGCAGTACTTC
abundance: many; j_gene: TRBJ2-7; v_gene: TRBV3-1; d_gene: TRBD2; CDR3aa: CASSLSGGAVEQYF; CDR3nt: TGTGCCAGCAGCCTTAGCGGGGGGGCCGTCGAGCAGTACTTC
abundance: many; j_gene: TRBJ2-1; v_gene: TRBV7-3; d_gene: TRBD2; CDR3aa: CASSLGAGGQNEQFF; CDR3nt: TGTGCCAGCAGCTTAGGAGCGGGAGGGCAAAATGAGCAGTTCTTC
abundance: many; j_gene: TRBJ1-5; v_gene: TRBV12-3/TRBV12-4; d_gene: NA; CDR3aa: CASSSPSNQPQHF; CDR3nt: TGTGCCAGCAGTTCCCCCAGCAATCAGCCCCAGCATTTT
abundance: NA; j_gene: TRBJ2-7; v_gene: TRBV5-4; d_gene: NA; CDR3aa: CASSFEPHEQYF; CDR3nt: TGTGCCAGCAGCTTTGAGCCCCACGAGCAGTACTTC
abundance: many; j_gene: TRBJ2-5; v_gene: TRBV7-2; d_gene: NA; CDR3aa: CASSLVGGLAETQYF; CDR3nt: TGTGCCAGCAGCTTAGTTGGCGGATTAGCAGAGACCCAGTACTTC
abundance: many; j_gene: TRBJ2-7; v_gene: TRBV6-1; d_gene: NA; CDR3aa: CASRYFDRPYEQYF; CDR3nt: TGTGCCAGCAGATACTTCGACAGACCGTACGAGCAGTACTTC
abundance: many; j_gene: TRBJ1-2; v_gene: TRBV2; d_gene: TRBD1; CDR3aa: CASRTGGRGYTF; CDR3nt: TGTGCCAGCAGGACAGGGGGTCGGGGCTACACCTTC
abundance: many; j_gene: TRBJ2-5; v_gene: TRBV15; d_gene: NA; CDR3aa: CATSRDRAYQETQYF; CDR3nt: TGTGCCACCAGCAGAGATCGGGCGTACCAAGAGACCCAGTACTTC
abundance: many; j_gene: TRBJ2-4; v_gene: TRBV4-1; d_gene: NA; CDR3aa: CASSLSESNIQYF; CDR3nt: TGCGCCAGCAGCCTTTCGGAATCTAACATTCAGTACTTC
abundance: many; j_gene: TRBJ2-1; v_gene: TRBV6-1; d_gene: NA; CDR3aa: CASIYNGGSSYNEQFF; CDR3nt: TGTGCCAGCATTTACAACGGCGGTAGCTCCTACAATGAGCAGTTCTTC
abundance: NA; j_gene: TRBJ2-5; v_gene: TRBV6-1; d_gene: NA; CDR3aa: CASSDLGSPQETQYF; CDR3nt: TGTGCCAGCAGTGATCTTGGCAGCCCCCAAGAGACCCAGTACTTC
abundance: NA; j_gene: TRBJ2-3; v_gene: TRBV7-8; d_gene: NA; CDR3aa: CASSSDRVSWEDTQYF; CDR3nt: TGTGCCAGCAGCTCAGACCGGGTCTCCTGGGAGGATACGCAGTATTTT